The 6 T cell receptor beta chains below were found in one sample sequenced in a study of early T cells in non-severe SARS-CoV-2 infection. TCRdb reprocessed the 5' RACE reads with MiXCR, giving one entry per CDR3 protein. Of around 37,000 distinct CDR3 sequences listed, roughly 9.9% were seen once; the top ten hold 12%. Material: whole blood. The receptor source for this set is an adult who was a healthcare worker with PCR-confirmed SARS-CoV-2 infection or an uninfected control (not recorded which).

This clonotype was recorded a few times. The genes are TRBV29-1 and TRBJ1-1; 8 bases align to TRBD1. With V trimmed by 3 bases and J by 11 bases, 11 bases remained unmatched. Germline V gene data show CDR1 as SQVTM and CDR2 as ANQGSEA. The CDR3 is made up of 13 amino acids. The CDR3 reads CSVEGQATLMAFF. In DNA form, the CDR3 reads TGCAGCGTTGAGGGACAGGCAACACTGATGGCTTTCTTT. The variable domain in full, with the rest retrieved from reference TRBV29-1 and TRBJ1-1, is SAVISQKPSRDICQRGTSLTIQCQVDSQVTMMFWYRQQPGQSLTLIATANQGSEATYESGFVIDKFPISRPNLTFSTLTVSNMSPEDSSIYLCSVEGQATLMAFFGQGTRLTVV.

This clonotype was observed at least ten times. In nucleotides, the CDR3 is TGCAGCGCCAGACAGGGCGTCGTTGAGACCCAGTACTTC. It specifies CSARQGVVETQYF. This rearrangement joins TRBV29-1 to TRBJ2-5, with 7 bases aligning to TRBD1. Looked up from germline, CDR1 is SQVTM and CDR2 is ANQGSEA. CDR3 length equals 13 residues. With 7 bases clipped from V and 5 bases from J, the junction kept 10 bases outside the gene matches.

At least ten counts were recorded for this clonotype. The rearrangement joins TRBV12-3 or TRBV12-4 to TRBJ1-1, with D maybe TRBD1 (5 bases). The CDR3 runs 13 residues. Trimming removed 5 bases from V and 5 bases from J, with 12 bases in between. The DNA for the CDR3 is TGTGCCAGCAGTAGCTCAGGGTTAACTGAAGCTTTCTTT. As protein: CASSSSGLTEAFF.

V usage is TRBV7-9 and J usage is TRBJ2-7; D might be TRBD1 or TRBD2, each matching 5 bases. V was trimmed by 3 bases and J by 0 bases, leaving 9 bases between them. Germline V gene data show CDR1 as SEHNR and CDR2 as FQNEAQ (reference sequence). The CDR3 is 14 amino acids. The CDR3: CASSFGAASYEQYF. Written as DNA, the CDR3 is TGTGCCAGCAGCTTCGGGGCAGCCTCCTACGAGCAGTACTTC. The full variable domain, its missing parts supplied by reference TRBV7-9 and TRBJ2-7, is DTGVSQNPRHKITKRGQNVTFRCDPISEHNRLYWYRQTLGQGPEFLTYFQNEAQLEKSRLLSDRFSAERPKGSFSTLEIQRTEQGDSAMYLCASSFGAASYEQYFGPGTRLTVT.

Judged by abundance, this clonotype is medium-sized. This chain links TRBV11-2 with TRBJ2-1; 10 bases line up with TRBD2. This CDR3 is built from 13 residues. Germline V gene lookup returns CDR1 SGHAT and CDR2 FQNNGV. V trimming: 4 bases; J trimming: 9 bases; junction bases outside the gene matches: 3. The CDR3 DNA reads TGTGCCAGCAGCTGGGCTAGCGGGGGTGAGCAGTTCTTC. It translates to CASSWASGGEQFF.

This clonotype was detected many times. The chain employs TRBV18 and TRBJ2-3; D not certain. Germline CDR1 KGHSH, CDR2 LQKENI. V was cut by 6 bases and J by 0 bases, with 13 bases left in between. The length of the CDR3 is 15 residues. The chain's CDR3 is CASSEQKASTDTQYF. In nucleotides, the CDR3 is TGTGCCAGCTCGGAACAGAAAGCTAGCACAGATACGCAGTATTTT.